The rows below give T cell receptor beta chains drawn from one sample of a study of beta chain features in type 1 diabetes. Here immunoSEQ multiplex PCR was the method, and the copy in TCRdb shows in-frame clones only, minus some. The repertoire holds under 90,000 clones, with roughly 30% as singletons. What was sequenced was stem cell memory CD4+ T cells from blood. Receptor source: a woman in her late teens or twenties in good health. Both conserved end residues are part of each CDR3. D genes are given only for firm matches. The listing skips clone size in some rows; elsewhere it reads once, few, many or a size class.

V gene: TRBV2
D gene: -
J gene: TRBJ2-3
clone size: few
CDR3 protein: CASSAGLSTDTQYF
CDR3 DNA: TGTGCCAGCAGCGCGGGTTTGAGCACAGATACGCAGTATTTT

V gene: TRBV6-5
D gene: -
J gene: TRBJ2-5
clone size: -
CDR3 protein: CASSYGQQGQETQYF
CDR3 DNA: TGTGCCAGCAGTTACGGCCAGCAGGGCCAAGAGACCCAGTACTTC

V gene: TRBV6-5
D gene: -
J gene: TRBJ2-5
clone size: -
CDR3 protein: CASSALRDQETQYF
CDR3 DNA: TGTGCCAGCAGTGCCTTGCGGGATCAAGAGACCCAGTACTTC

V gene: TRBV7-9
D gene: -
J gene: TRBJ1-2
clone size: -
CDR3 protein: CASSLSQGANYGYTF
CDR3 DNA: TGTGCCAGCAGCTTATCACAGGGAGCTAACTATGGCTACACCTTC

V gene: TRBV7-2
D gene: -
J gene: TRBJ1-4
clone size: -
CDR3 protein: CASSFRQSNEKLFF
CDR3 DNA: TGTGCCAGCAGCTTCAGACAGTCTAATGAAAAACTGTTTTTT

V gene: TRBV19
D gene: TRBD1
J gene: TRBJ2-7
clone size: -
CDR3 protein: CASSPDRAYYEQYF
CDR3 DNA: TGTGCCAGTAGTCCGGACAGGGCGTACTACGAGCAGTACTTC

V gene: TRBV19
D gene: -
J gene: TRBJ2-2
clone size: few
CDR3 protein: CASSSRLPPNTGELFF
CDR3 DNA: TGTGCCAGTAGTTCTCGACTACCCCCGAACACCGGGGAGCTGTTTTTT

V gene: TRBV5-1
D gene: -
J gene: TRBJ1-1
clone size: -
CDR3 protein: CASSLFLGEMNTEAFF
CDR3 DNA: TGCGCCAGCAGCTTGTTTCTCGGGGAAATGAACACTGAAGCTTTCTTT

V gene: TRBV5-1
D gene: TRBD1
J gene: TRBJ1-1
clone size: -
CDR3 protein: CASSIRTGKTEAFF
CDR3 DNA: TGCGCCAGCAGCATACGGACAGGGAAAACTGAAGCTTTCTTT

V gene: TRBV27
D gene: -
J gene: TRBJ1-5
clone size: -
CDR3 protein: CASRRQNQPQHF
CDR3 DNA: TGTGCCAGCAGACGACAGAATCAGCCCCAGCATTTT

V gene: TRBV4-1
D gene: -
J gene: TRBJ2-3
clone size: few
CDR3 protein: CASSPNRVGDTQYF
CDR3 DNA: TGCGCCAGCAGCCCAAACAGGGTCGGAGATACGCAGTATTTT

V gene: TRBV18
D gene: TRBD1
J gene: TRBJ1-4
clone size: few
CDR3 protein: CASSPQGDEKLFF
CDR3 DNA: TGTGCCAGCTCACCTCAGGGGGACGAAAAACTGTTTTTT

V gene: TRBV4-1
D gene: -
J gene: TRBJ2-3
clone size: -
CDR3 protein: CASSQRTHGDSGDTQYF
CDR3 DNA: TGCGCCAGCAGCCAACGCACGCATGGAGACTCGGGAGATACGCAGTATTTT

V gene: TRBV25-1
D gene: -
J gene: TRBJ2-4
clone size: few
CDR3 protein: CASSEGGGLNIQYF
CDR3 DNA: TGTGCCAGCAGTGAGGGTGGAGGGTTGAACATTCAGTACTTC

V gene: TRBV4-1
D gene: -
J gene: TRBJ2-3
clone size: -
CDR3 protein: CASSQGASALGEEYF
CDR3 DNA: TGCGCCAGCAGCCAAGGGGCTAGCGCCCTAGGAGAGGAGTATTTT

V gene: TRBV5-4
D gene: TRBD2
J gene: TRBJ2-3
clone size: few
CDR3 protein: CASSLRLAGGRTDTQYF
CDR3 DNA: TGTGCCAGCAGCTTGCGGCTAGCGGGGGGGCGGACAGATACGCAGTATTTT

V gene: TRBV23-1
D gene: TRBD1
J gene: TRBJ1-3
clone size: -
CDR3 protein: CASSQSGRGKSGNTIYF
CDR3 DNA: TGCGCCAGCAGTCAATCGGGCAGGGGGAAGTCTGGAAACACCATATATTTT

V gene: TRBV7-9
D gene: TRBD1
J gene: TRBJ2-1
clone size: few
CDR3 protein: CASTRTGSSYNEQFF
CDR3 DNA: TGTGCCAGCACCAGGACAGGGTCCTCCTACAATGAGCAGTTCTTC

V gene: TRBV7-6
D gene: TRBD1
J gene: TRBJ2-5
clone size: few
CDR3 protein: CASTSGTDQETQYF
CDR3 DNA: TGTGCCAGCACCTCCGGGACAGACCAAGAGACCCAGTACTTC

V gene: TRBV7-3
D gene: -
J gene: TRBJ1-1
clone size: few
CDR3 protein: CASSRQGNTEAFF
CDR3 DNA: TGTGCCAGCAGCCGCCAGGGTAACACTGAAGCTTTCTTT

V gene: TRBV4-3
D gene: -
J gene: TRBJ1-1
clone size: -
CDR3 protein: CASSLQSMNTEAFF
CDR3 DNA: TGCGCCAGCAGCCTACAGTCCATGAACACTGAAGCTTTCTTT

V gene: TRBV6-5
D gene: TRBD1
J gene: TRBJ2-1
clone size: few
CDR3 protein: CASLSGGANNEQFF
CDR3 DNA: TGTGCCAGCCTTTCAGGGGGCGCGAACAATGAGCAGTTCTTC

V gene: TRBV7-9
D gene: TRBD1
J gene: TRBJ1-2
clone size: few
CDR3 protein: CASNPGQGRYTF
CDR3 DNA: TGTGCCAGCAACCCGGGACAGGGGCGGTACACCTTC

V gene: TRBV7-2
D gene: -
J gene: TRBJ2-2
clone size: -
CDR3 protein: CASSLSGPGELFF
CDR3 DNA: TGTGCCAGCAGCTTATCGGGTCCCGGGGAGCTGTTTTTT

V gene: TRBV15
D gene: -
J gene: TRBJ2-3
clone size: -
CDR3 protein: CATSREVQGFPSSTDTQYF
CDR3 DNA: TGTGCCACCAGCAGGGAGGTACAGGGATTTCCCTCTAGCACAGATACGCAGTATTTT

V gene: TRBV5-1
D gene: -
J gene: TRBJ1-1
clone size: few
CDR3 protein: CASSLVGPGAFF
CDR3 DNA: TGCGCCAGCAGCTTGGTGGGGCCAGGAGCTTTCTTT

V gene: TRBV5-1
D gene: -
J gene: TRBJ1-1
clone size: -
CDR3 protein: CASSFGRNTEAFF
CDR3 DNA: TGCGCCAGCAGCTTCGGTCGGAACACTGAAGCTTTCTTT

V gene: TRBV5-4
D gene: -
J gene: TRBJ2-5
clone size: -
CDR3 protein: CASSPLEGQETQYF
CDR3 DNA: TGTGCCAGCAGCCCCCTAGAGGGCCAAGAGACCCAGTACTTC

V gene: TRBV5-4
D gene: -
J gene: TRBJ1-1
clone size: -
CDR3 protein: CASSGAMNTEAFF
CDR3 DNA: TGTGCCAGCAGCGGGGCTATGAACACTGAAGCTTTCTTT

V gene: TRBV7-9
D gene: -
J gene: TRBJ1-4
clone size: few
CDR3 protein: CASSLRGTNEKLFF
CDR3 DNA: TGTGCCAGCAGCTTAAGAGGAACTAATGAAAAACTGTTTTTT

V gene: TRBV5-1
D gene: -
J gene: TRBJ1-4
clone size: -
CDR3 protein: CASSPSGALLNEKLFF
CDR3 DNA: TGCGCCAGCAGCCCATCAGGGGCCTTACTTAATGAAAAACTGTTTTTT

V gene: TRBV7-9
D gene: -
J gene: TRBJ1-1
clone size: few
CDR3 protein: CASSFTGKDTEAFF
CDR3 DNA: TGTGCCAGCAGCTTCACAGGGAAGGACACTGAAGCTTTCTTT

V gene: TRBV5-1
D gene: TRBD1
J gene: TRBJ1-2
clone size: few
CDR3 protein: CASSVRDSHTILNYGYTF
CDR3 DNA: TGCGCCAGCAGCGTCCGGGACAGCCATACAATCCTTAACTATGGCTACACCTTC

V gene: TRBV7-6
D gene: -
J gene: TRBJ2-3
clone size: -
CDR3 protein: CASNPTSTDTQYF
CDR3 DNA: TGTGCCAGCAACCCAACTAGCACAGATACGCAGTATTTT

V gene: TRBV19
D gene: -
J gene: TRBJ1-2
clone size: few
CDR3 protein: CASKSRGQGHGYTF
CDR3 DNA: TGTGCCAGTAAAAGTCGTGGCCAGGGGCATGGCTACACCTTC

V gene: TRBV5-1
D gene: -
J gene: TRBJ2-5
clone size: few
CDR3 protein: CASSLALTRYQETQYF
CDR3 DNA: TGCGCCAGCAGCTTGGCCTTGACTAGGTACCAAGAGACCCAGTACTTC

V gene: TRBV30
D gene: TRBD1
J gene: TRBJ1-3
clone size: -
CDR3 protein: CGQGNSGNTIYF
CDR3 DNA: TGTGGACAGGGGAACTCTGGAAACACCATATATTTT

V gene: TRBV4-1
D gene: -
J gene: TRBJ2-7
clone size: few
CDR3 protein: CASSQLPTTVLGYEQYF
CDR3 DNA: TGCGCCAGCAGCCAACTTCCCACGACAGTCTTGGGCTACGAGCAGTACTTC

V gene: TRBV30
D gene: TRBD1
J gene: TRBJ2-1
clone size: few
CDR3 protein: CAWNGDRDSYNEQFF
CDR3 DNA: TGTGCCTGGAACGGGGACAGAGACTCCTACAATGAGCAGTTCTTC

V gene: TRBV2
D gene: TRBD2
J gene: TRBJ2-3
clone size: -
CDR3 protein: CASREREITDTQYF
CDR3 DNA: TGTGCCAGCAGAGAGCGGGAGATTACAGATACGCAGTATTTT

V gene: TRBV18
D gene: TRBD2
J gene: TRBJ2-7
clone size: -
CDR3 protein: CASSPPGLAGDREQYF
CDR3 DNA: TGTGCCAGCTCACCCCCGGGACTAGCGGGGGACCGTGAGCAGTACTTC

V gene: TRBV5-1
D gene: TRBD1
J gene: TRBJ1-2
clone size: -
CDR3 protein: CASSVGGQGNGYTF
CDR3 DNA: TGCGCCAGCAGCGTAGGTGGACAGGGGAATGGCTACACCTTC

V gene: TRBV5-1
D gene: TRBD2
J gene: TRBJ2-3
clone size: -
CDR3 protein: CASSTGPGTSIHTQYF
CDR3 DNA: TGCGCCAGCAGCACAGGTCCCGGGACTAGCATACATACGCAGTATTTT

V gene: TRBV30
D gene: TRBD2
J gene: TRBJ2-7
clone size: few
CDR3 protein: CAWSRGGASYEQYF
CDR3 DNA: TGTGCCTGGAGCCGCGGGGGGGCCTCCTACGAGCAGTACTTC

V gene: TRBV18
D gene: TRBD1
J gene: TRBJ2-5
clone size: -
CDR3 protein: CASSRGTGGTEETQYF
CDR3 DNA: TGTGCCAGCTCACGCGGGACAGGGGGAACAGAAGAGACCCAGTACTTC